These 25 T cell receptor beta chains share one sample of origin, sequenced in a study of T cell responses to AZD1222 COVID-19 vaccine. Libraries were prepared by immunoSEQ multiplex PCR; TCRdb keeps only in-frame clonotypes and omits some of them. The sample carries tens of thousands of clones, around 82% recorded once. The sample here was peripheral blood, taken on day 0 of AZD1222 vaccination. These receptors were taken from an adult in good health.

The V call is TRBV4-3, the J call TRBJ1-6; a possible D gene is TRBD1 (5 bases). The germline CDR1 and CDR2 sequences are LGHNA and YSLEER. Trimming shortened V by 1 base and J by 8 bases, and 12 bases separated the two germline ends. The CDR3 extends over 15 amino acids. The CDR3 DNA reads as TGCGCCAGCAGCCAAGGGGGGGTTAGGTATTCACCCCTCCACTTT. It codes for CASSQGGVRYSPLHF.

The chain uses TRBV7-2 and TRBJ2-3; D may correspond to TRBD1 or TRBD2 (5 bases each). The CDR3 totals 15 residues. Germline lookup yields CDR1 SGHTA and CDR2 FQGNSA. Trimming removed 1 base at V and 6 bases at J, with 14 bases between. CDR3 region: CASSLEGPLRDTQYF. The CDR3 DNA is TGTGCCAGCAGCTTAGAGGGACCCCTACGGGATACGCAGTATTTT. The complete variable domain, with remaining parts taken from reference TRBV7-2 and TRBJ2-3, reads GAGVSQSPSNKVTEKGKDVELRCDPISGHTALYWYRQSLGQGLEFLIYFQGNSAPDKSGLPSDRFSAERTGGSVSTLTIQRTQQEDSAVYLCASSLEGPLRDTQYFGPGTRLTVL.

The J gene is TRBJ2-1, the V gene TRBV28; 9 positions agree with TRBD2. The CDR3 extends over 15 amino acids. V was clipped by 5 bases and J by 3 bases; unmatched bases: 5. CDR1 is MDHEN and CDR2 is SYDVKM in the germline V gene. The CDR3 DNA sequence: TGTGCCAGCAGTACCCCTAGCGGGGTCTACAATGAGCAGTTCTTC. As protein: CASSTPSGVYNEQFF.

V is TRBV7-8 and J is TRBJ2-7; 13 bases agree with TRBD2. The CDR3 extends over 16 amino acids. Germline V lookup: CDR1 SGHVS, CDR2 FQNEAQ. V lost 1 base to trimming and J lost 4 bases; unmatched junction nucleotides: 4. CDR3 amino acids: CASSLVGTSGIYEQYF. Here the CDR3 DNA reads TGTGCCAGCAGCTTAGTCGGGACTAGCGGGATTTACGAGCAGTACTTC.

The chain carries TRBV21-1 and TRBJ2-7. TRBV21-1 is termed a pseudogene. There are 17 residues in the CDR3. CDR3 sequence reads: CASSARHGTPVSYEQYF. The DNA for the CDR3 is TGTGCCAGCAGCGCTCGCCACGGGACGCCAGTCTCCTACGAGCAGTACTTC.

The chain uses TRBV7-9 and TRBJ1-2; no firm D call. V was cut by 2 bases and J by 8 bases, with 9 bases left in between. The CDR3 totals 12 residues. Germline CDR1 SEHNR, CDR2 FQNEAQ (reference sequence). CDR3 residues: CASSLKGEGYTF. In DNA form, the CDR3 reads TGTGCCAGCAGCTTAAAGGGTGAGGGCTACACCTTC.

The chain combines TRBV7-9 with TRBJ1-2; the D is unclear. Trimming cost V 2 bases and J 4 bases, with 8 bases left between them. The CDR3 length is 13 residues. Germline CDR1 SEHNR, CDR2 FQNEAQ (reference sequence). The CDR3 sequence is CASSLTSGYGYTF. The CDR3 DNA sequence: TGTGCCAGCAGCTTAACATCCGGCTATGGCTACACCTTC.

In this sample, this clone is medium-sized (0.01 to 0.1%). CDR3 sequence reads: CASSHGSGQGLLNTEAFF. The CDR3 nucleotides read TGTGCCAGCAGCCATGGTTCAGGACAGGGTCTCCTGAACACTGAAGCTTTCTTT. This rearrangement joins TRBV4-2 to TRBJ1-1; 8 nucleotides agree with TRBD1. This CDR3 spans 18 amino acids. Germline-derived CDR1 and CDR2 are LGHNA and YNFKEQ. J lost 0 bases, V lost 3 bases, and 12 bases had no gene match.

The genes are TRBV2 and TRBJ2-1; 9 bases align to TRBD1. Germline CDR1 and CDR2: SNHLY and FYNNEI. The J segment lost 4 bases and the V segment lost 0 bases, leaving 4 bases of the junction unmatched. The CDR3 is 16 amino acids. The CDR3 here is CASSEAGTGLYNEQFF. The CDR3 DNA follows: TGTGCCAGCAGTGAAGCGGGGACAGGGCTATACAATGAGCAGTTCTTC.

V gene TRBV4-1 combines with J gene TRBJ2-1; TRBD2 matches at 14 bases. CDR1 is MGHRA and CDR2 is YSYEKL in the germline V gene. This CDR3 comprises 18 residues. V lost 1 base to trimming and J lost 3 bases; unmatched junction nucleotides: 5. The chain's CDR3 is CASSQGTGLAGDYNEQFF. The CDR3 bases are TGCGCCAGCAGCCAAGGGACGGGACTAGCGGGGGACTACAATGAGCAGTTCTTC.

The V call is TRBV30, the J call TRBJ1-3, with 9 bases that match TRBD1. This CDR3 spans 15 amino acids. Trimming at V came to 4 bases and at J to 3 bases, leaving 7 bases not matched to a gene. CDR1 and CDR2 (germline): GTSNPN, SVGIG (reference sequence). The CDR3 loop is CAWNLQGAGGNTIYF. CDR3 nucleotide sequence: TGTGCCTGGAATCTACAGGGGGCAGGTGGAAACACCATATATTTT.

The chain is built from TRBV3-1 (or the pseudogene TRBV3-2) and TRBJ2-2, with 11 positions matching TRBD1. The CDR3 runs to 16 residues. CDR1 is LGHDT, CDR2 YNNKEL, per germline (reference sequence). The V segment lost 4 bases and the J segment 8 bases; nucleotides outside the gene matches: 9. The CDR3 DNA reads as TGTGCCAGCAGCCGACCGGGACAGGGGGTTCTAGGGGAGCTGTTTTTT. It translates to CASSRPGQGVLGELFF.

This clone has a handful of counts. The rearrangement links TRBV29-1 to TRBJ1-2; D gene unclear. The V end was cut by 6 bases, the J end by 6 bases, with 17 bases between. This CDR3 is 13 amino acids long. CDR1 is SQVTM and CDR2 is ANQGSEA in the germline V gene. In nucleotides, the CDR3 is TGCAGCGTCCACCCGGGGTCGGTTGATGGCTACACCTTC. Translation gives CSVHPGSVDGYTF.

The chain recombines TRBV4-2 with TRBJ2-7, with 7 bases lining up with TRBD1. Germline V CDR1 and CDR2: LGHNA, YNFKEQ. CDR3 length: 16 residues. With V trimmed by 4 bases and J by 3 bases, 12 bases remained unmatched. CDR3 amino acids: CASSPLTGPSGYEQYF. CDR3 in DNA: TGTGCCAGCAGCCCCTTGACAGGGCCTTCGGGCTACGAGCAGTACTTC.

The rearrangement links TRBV6-2 or TRBV6-3 to TRBJ2-3, with 8 bases matching TRBD2. The CDR3 totals 15 residues. Germline trimming cut 5 bases from V and 7 bases from J; bases unmatched to any gene: 11. The germline V gene has CDR1 MNHEY and CDR2 SVGEGT. CDR3 sequence reads: CASSGGTRTFHTQYF. In DNA form, the CDR3 reads TGTGCCAGCAGTGGCGGGACTAGGACCTTCCATACGCAGTATTTT.

The V and J genes are TRBV6-2 or TRBV6-3 and TRBJ2-1; possibly TRBD2 for D (5 bases). V gave up 5 bases and J gave up 0 bases, with 14 bases separating them. The V gene's germline CDR1 is MNHEY and CDR2 SVGEGT. The CDR3 consists of 16 residues. CDR3 nucleotide sequence: TGTGCCAGCAGTAGCAGGTCGCGGGTCTCCTACAATGAGCAGTTCTTC. This encodes CASSSRSRVSYNEQFF.

The rearrangement uses TRBV5-1 and TRBJ2-5; 9 bases match TRBD1. This CDR3 spans 14 amino acids. Germline loops: CDR1 SGHRS, CDR2 YFSETQ. The ends lost 4 bases at V and 3 bases at J; junction bases unmatched: 4. The CDR3 region is CASSPGTGKETQYF. The DNA of the CDR3 is TGCGCCAGCAGCCCAGGGACAGGGAAAGAGACCCAGTACTTC.

The chain carries TRBV10-3 and TRBJ2-5, with 9 bases aligning to TRBD2. The CDR3 is made up of 14 amino acids. The V segment lost 2 bases and the J segment 5 bases; nucleotides outside the gene matches: 3. Germline CDR1 is ENHRY and CDR2 is SYGVKD. CDR3 sequence: CAISEGTSTETQYF. CDR3 sequence (DNA): TGTGCCATCAGTGAGGGGACTAGCACCGAGACCCAGTACTTC.

This clone is categorized as large. The gene calls are TRBV15 and TRBJ2-7; D may be TRBD1 (5 bases). The germline gives CDR1 LNHNV, CDR2 YYDKDF (reference sequence). Trimming left V 0 bases short and J 3 bases short, with 12 bases between. The CDR3 is 15 residues long. In DNA, the CDR3 is TGTGCCACCAGCAGAGAGCAGGGTTCAGGCTACGAGCAGTACTTC. Translating it yields CATSREQGSGYEQYF.

This chain uses TRBV18 with TRBJ2-4, with 7 positions matching TRBD1. Germline V lookup: CDR1 KGHSH, CDR2 LQKENI. Unmatched junction bases numbered 7, after V lost 6 bases and J lost 8 bases. The CDR3 runs to 13 residues. This CDR3 is CASSWDSVDIQYF. Written as DNA, the CDR3 is TGTGCCAGCTCTTGGGACAGTGTCGACATTCAGTACTTC.

The V call is TRBV7-8, the J call TRBJ2-7; D may be TRBD1 (6 bases). Germline lookup yields CDR1 SGHVS and CDR2 FQNEAQ. The CDR3 contains 13 residues. Deletions cut 1 base from V and 6 bases from J, with 10 bases between. CDR3 sequence (DNA): TGTGCCAGCAGCTTAGAGGAGACAGGCGAGCAGTACTTC. It encodes CASSLEETGEQYF. Complete variable domain (other parts from reference TRBV7-8 and TRBJ2-7): GAGVSQSPRYKVAKRGQDVALRCDPISGHVSLFWYQQALGQGPEFLTYFQNEAQLDKSGLPSDRFFAERPEGSVSTLKIQRTQQEDSAVYLCASSLEETGEQYFGPGTRLTVT.

The DNA for the CDR3 is TGTGCCAGCAGCTACGGGAATTCACCCCTCCACTTT. Residues: CASSYGNSPLHF. The gene calls are TRBV7-9 and TRBJ1-6, with D hard to call. V was cut by 4 bases and J by 7 bases, with 5 bases left in between. Germline values: CDR1 SEHNR, CDR2 FQNEAQ (reference sequence). The CDR3 contains 12 residues.

The CDR3 sequence is CASTPLRLETQYF. CDR3 nucleotides: TGTGCCAGCACCCCCCTGCGGTTAGAGACCCAGTACTTC. The chain couples TRBV7-8 to TRBJ2-5; the D is unclear. This CDR3 has 13 amino acids. Trimming took off 7 bases at V and 4 bases at J, with 13 bases between the two ends. The germline CDR1 and CDR2 sequences are SGHVS and FQNEAQ. The full variable domain, completed using reference TRBV7-8 and TRBJ2-5, is GAGVSQSPRYKVAKRGQDVALRCDPISGHVSLFWYQQALGQGPEFLTYFQNEAQLDKSGLPSDRFFAERPEGSVSTLKIQRTQQEDSAVYLCASTPLRLETQYFGPGTRLLVL.

This clone was picked up one time. This rearrangement joins TRBV9 to TRBJ2-3; D not resolved. CDR1 and CDR2 (germline): SGDLS, YYNGEE. V lost 3 bases and J lost 0, with 17 bases in between. There are 17 residues in the CDR3. The CDR3 reads CASSEHHTDGSTDTQYF. The CDR3 DNA is TGTGCCAGCAGCGAACATCATACGGACGGAAGCACAGATACGCAGTATTTT.

A single count supports this clone. The chain links TRBV9 to TRBJ2-3; tentative D call: TRBD1 (6 bases). With 0 bases removed from V and 1 base from J, the gap between germline ends came to 15 bases. The CDR3 runs 17 residues. Germline V gives CDR1 SGDLS, CDR2 YYNGEE. CDR3 in amino acids: CASSVGTSGEGTDTQYF. The CDR3 region has the DNA TGTGCCAGCAGCGTAGGGACTTCAGGGGAAGGCACAGATACGCAGTATTTT.